The 24 T cell receptor beta chains below were found in one sample sequenced in a study of vaccination and CD4 T cells after COVID-19. Sequence data for DNA of cultured CD4+ T cells were generated by the Oncomine TCR Beta short-read assay. TCRdb reanalysed the PCR reads using MiXCR and keeps one entry per CDR3 protein. Of 8,000 or so distinct CDR3 sequences listed, approximately 49% are singletons. The treatment was: roughly ten-day PBMC culture with coronavirus spike peptide pools or control peptides (ViraFEST assay). The unexposed donor provided CD4+ T cells, which were taken before the COVID-19 pandemic (2011-2018). The antigens of these receptors remain unknown. Sequencing used CD4+ T cells from blood, cultured in vitro. These receptors were obtained from a human donor in good health.

This clonotype was counted only a few times. The rearrangement uses TRBV24-1 and TRBJ2-7; 8 bases agree with TRBD1. Germline CDR1 is KGHDR and CDR2 is SFDVKD. J was trimmed by 3 bases and V by 10 bases; bases with no gene match: 7. The CDR3 spans 13 residues. The DNA for the CDR3 is TGTGCCACACAAATAACAGGGGGCTACGAGCAGTACTTC. Residues: CATQITGGYEQYF.

The chain is built from TRBV29-1 and TRBJ1-2; no clear D. The germline gives CDR1 SQVTM, CDR2 ANQGSEA. The CDR3 sequence is 12 residues long. V lost 1 base, J lost 5 bases, and 8 bases lay in between. DNA of the CDR3: TGCAGCGTTGAAGTCTCCGCATATGGCTACACCTTC. This encodes CSVEVSAYGYTF.

This clonotype was counted between two and nine times. V and J are TRBV27 and TRBJ1-1; tentatively, D is TRBD1 (5 bases). The CDR3 extends over 14 amino acids. From germline, CDR1 is MNHEY and CDR2 SMNVEV (reference sequence). Trimming removed 7 bases at V and 6 bases at J, with 18 bases between. The CDR3 reads CASTPQPGGSEAFF. The CDR3 DNA reads TGTGCCAGCACCCCCCAGCCCGGGGGGTCTGAAGCTTTCTTT.

This clonotype was detected only a few times. The chain recombines TRBV5-1 with TRBJ1-2; D uncertain. In germline, CDR1 is SGHRS, CDR2 YFSETQ. This CDR3 comprises 15 residues. The V and J ends lost 3 bases and 2 bases respectively, with 14 bases between them. In DNA form, the CDR3 reads TGCGCCAGCAGCTCGCAAGGAGGCCCCAACTATGGCTACACCTTC. Protein sequence: CASSSQGGPNYGYTF.

The rearrangement joins TRBV10-3 to TRBJ1-1; no firm D call. Between the trimmed V and J ends, which lost 1 base and 1 base, there was a span of 10 bases. The CDR3 covers 15 residues. The germline CDR1 and CDR2 sequences are ENHRY and SYGVKD. DNA for the CDR3: TGTGCCATCAGTGAGTTAGGGAAAACGAACACTGAAGCTTTCTTT. Its translation: CAISELGKTNTEAFF.

V is TRBV7-2 and J is TRBJ2-5, with D maybe TRBD2 (5 bases). Trimming took off 0 bases at V and 5 bases at J, with 10 bases between the two ends. The CDR3 extends over 14 amino acids. Germline-derived CDR1 and CDR2 are SGHTA and FQGNSA. The CDR3 DNA reads as TGTGCCAGCAGCTTAGCATTTAGCGTGGAGACCCAGTACTTC. Translated, it gives CASSLAFSVETQYF.

The V call is TRBV6-2 or TRBV6-3, the J call TRBJ1-6; no firm D call. The CDR3 sequence is 11 residues long. Germline values: CDR1 MNHEY, CDR2 SVGEGT. V dropped 2 bases and J dropped 12 bases, with 5 bases sitting between them. The CDR3 nucleotides read TGTGCCAGCAGTTACAAGGGACCCCTCCACTTT. This translates into CASSYKGPLHF.

The gene calls are TRBV5-6 and TRBJ1-6; D call uncertain. CDR1 and CDR2 from the germline V gene are SGHDT and YYEEEE. CDR3 length equals 16 residues. V lost 4 bases, J lost 0 bases, and 11 bases lay in between. The CDR3 nucleotides read TGTGCCAGCAGCCCCCCCGGGAGCTCCTATAATTCACCCCTCCACTTT. This sequence encodes CASSPPGSSYNSPLHF.

The rearrangement uses TRBV27 and TRBJ1-1; TRBD1 is a possible D gene (5 bases). The germline gives CDR1 MNHEY, CDR2 SMNVEV (reference sequence). The CDR3 contains 15 residues. With 0 bases removed from V and 0 bases from J, the gap between germline ends came to 8 bases. The CDR3 nucleotides read TGTGCCAGCAGTTTATCCGGGGGAATGAACACTGAAGCTTTCTTT. Protein product: CASSLSGGMNTEAFF.

J is TRBJ2-7 and V is TRBV10-2; D is tentatively TRBD1 or TRBD2 (6 bases each). CDR3 length: 17 residues. Trimming stripped 4 bases from V and 1 base from J, with 20 bases between. CDR1 and CDR2 from the germline V gene are WSHSY and SAAADI. The CDR3 region has the DNA TGCGCCAGCAGTGGAGTCCCGGGGGCAGGCAGTTCCTACGAGCAGTACTTC. It codes for CASSGVPGAGSSYEQYF.

The chain uses TRBV2 and TRBJ1-1; D is ambiguous. In germline, CDR1 is SNHLY, CDR2 FYNNEI. Deletions cut 0 bases from V and 6 bases from J, with 14 bases between. This CDR3 has 15 residues. This chain's CDR3 is CASSEALGRMAEAFF. In nucleotides, the CDR3 is TGTGCCAGCAGTGAAGCGCTCGGGAGGATGGCTGAAGCTTTCTTT.

The rearrangement uses TRBV10-1 and TRBJ2-1; no definite D call. This CDR3 is built from 16 residues. The V gene's germline CDR1 is WNHNN and CDR2 SYGVQD (reference sequence). V was cut by 4 bases and J by 7 bases, with 20 bases left in between. This chain's CDR3 is CASSVSNSPYVNEQFF. In DNA form, the CDR3 reads TGCGCCAGCAGTGTATCCAATTCTCCCTATGTGAATGAGCAGTTCTTC.

The J gene is TRBJ2-7, the V gene TRBV6-2 or TRBV6-3; D gene uncertain. The CDR3 extends over 14 amino acids. Germline loops: CDR1 MNHEY, CDR2 SVGEGT. V was clipped by 2 bases and J by 5 bases, with 13 bases between them. CDR3 nucleotide sequence: TGTGCCAGCAGTTACGTCGGTAGTTCCCACGAGCAGTACTTC. It encodes CASSYVGSSHEQYF.

The table lists this clonotype with a count of one. The rearrangement links TRBV27 to TRBJ2-3, with D perhaps being TRBD1 or TRBD2 (5 bases each). Trimming removed 8 bases at V and 3 bases at J, with 18 bases between. The CDR3 is made up of 15 amino acids. Looked up from germline, CDR1 is MNHEY and CDR2 is SMNVEV (reference sequence). In DNA form, the CDR3 reads TGTGCCAGCCATGCCGTGGGGGTCGTAACAGATACGCAGTATTTT. This sequence encodes CASHAVGVVTDTQYF.

The J gene is TRBJ1-5, the V gene TRBV12-3 or TRBV12-4; D not certain. This CDR3 spans 15 amino acids. Trimming took off 3 bases at V and 0 bases at J, with 9 bases between the two ends. The CDR3 DNA reads TGTGCCAGCAGTTTTCGGCAGAATAGCAATCAGCCCCAGCATTTT. It translates to CASSFRQNSNQPQHF.

This sequence joins TRBV5-1 and TRBJ2-3; TRBD2 matches at 8 bases. The CDR3 has 17 residues. With V trimmed by 4 bases and J by 5 bases, 15 bases remained unmatched. CDR1 and CDR2 from the germline V gene are SGHRS and YFSETQ. The DNA of the CDR3 is TGCGCCAGCAGCCCAGCCTTGGTAGCGGGACCCTTAGATACGCAGTATTTT. Its protein is CASSPALVAGPLDTQYF.

This chain links TRBV27 with TRBJ1-2, with D unclear. Germline V lookup: CDR1 MNHEY, CDR2 SMNVEV (reference sequence). The CDR3 runs 15 residues. The V and J ends lost 3 bases and 0 bases respectively, with 11 bases between them. CDR3 sequence (DNA): TGTGCCAGCAGTTTCCAGACGGATACTAACTATGGCTACACCTTC. Protein sequence: CASSFQTDTNYGYTF.

V is TRBV7-2 and J is TRBJ2-2; no clear D. This CDR3 contains 13 residues. Trimming pared 2 bases from V and 6 bases from J, leaving 7 bases between. Germline assignment: CDR1 SGHTA and CDR2 FQGNSA. The CDR3 loop is CASSLYLSGELFF. For the CDR3, the DNA is TGTGCCAGCAGCTTATATCTTTCCGGGGAGCTGTTTTTT.

The chain links TRBV19 to TRBJ2-1; 12 nucleotides align to TRBD2. This CDR3 has 15 amino acids. V shed 7 bases and J 7 bases; nucleotides not matched to a gene: 8. CDR1 LNHDA and CDR2 SQIVND come from the germline V gene (reference sequence). DNA of the CDR3: TGTGCCAGTACGCCACTAGCGGGGGGTACGAATGAGCAGTTCTTC. This codes for CASTPLAGGTNEQFF.

This chain joins TRBV11-2 and TRBJ1-1; D possibly corresponds to TRBD1 (5 bases). CDR1 SGHAT and CDR2 FQNNGV come from the germline V gene. Trimming stripped 0 bases from V and 0 bases from J, with 8 bases between. The CDR3 totals 15 residues. Here the CDR3 reads CASSLEPGMNTEAFF. The CDR3 DNA reads TGTGCCAGCAGCTTAGAGCCAGGGATGAACACTGAAGCTTTCTTT.

This clonotype has only a few counts. This sequence joins TRBV6-5 and TRBJ2-5; no definite D call. Germline lookup yields CDR1 MNHEY and CDR2 SVGAGI. The CDR3 has 11 amino acids. Between the trimmed V and J ends, which lost 1 base and 4 bases, there was a span of 1 base. The CDR3 sequence is CASSYLETQYF. DNA for the CDR3: TGTGCCAGCAGTTACTTAGAGACCCAGTACTTC.

The chain employs TRBV21-1 and TRBJ1-5; the table's D call of TRBD1 was not tested on the DNA. TRBV21-1 is recorded as a pseudogene. The CDR3 loop spans 16 amino acids. In DNA, the CDR3 is TGTGCCAGCAGCATTACCCCGGGGACAGATAATCAGCCCCAGCATTTT. Encoded protein: CASSITPGTDNQPQHF.

This clonotype is deemed medium-sized. V and J are TRBV15 and TRBJ1-2; 8 nucleotides agree with TRBD1. The CDR3 loop spans 15 amino acids. Germline CDR1 LNHNV, CDR2 YYDKDF (reference sequence). The junction had 9 bases not matched to a gene; V was cut back by 6 bases and J by 3 bases. The CDR3 DNA sequence: TGTGCCACCAGGGCAGGGGGCGTCTATCACTATGGCTACACCTTC. The encoded protein is CATRAGGVYHYGYTF.

This clonotype was observed a handful of times. V gene TRBV19 combines with J gene TRBJ2-2; 9 nucleotides align to TRBD2. J lost 0 bases, V lost 8 bases, and 4 bases had no gene match. Per the germline V gene, CDR1 is LNHDA and CDR2 is SQIVND (reference sequence). The CDR3 has 15 amino acids. CDR3 sequence: CASQERGANTGELFF. CDR3 bases: TGTGCCAGTCAGGAGCGGGGGGCGAACACCGGGGAGCTGTTTTTT.